The 7 T cell receptor beta chains below come from one sample, sequenced in a study of shared clonotypes between healthy human individuals. Using immunoSEQ multiplex PCR, the repertoire was profiled, and TCRdb retains in-frame clones only, with some absent. This sample has fewer than 1 million clones, with roughly 96% found just once. Cells designated naive CD8 were CD45RO-negative and were positively selected for CCR7, with terminally differentiated effector memory CD45RA+ cells excluded. The specimen sequenced was naive CD8+ T cells sorted from blood. The origin of the receptors is a young man in good health.

The chain carries TRBV7-7 and TRBJ2-1; D may match TRBD1 or TRBD2 (5 bases each). This CDR3 region has 15 residues. Germline loops: CDR1 SSHAT, CDR2 FNYEAQ (reference sequence). V lost 1 base and J 7 bases, leaving 14 bases between the germline ends. The DNA of the CDR3 is TGTGCCAGCAGCTTAGAGGTGGCAGGGACGAATGAGCAGTTCTTC. Translating gives CASSLEVAGTNEQFF. The entire variable domain, with the rest obtained from reference TRBV7-7 and TRBJ2-1, is as follows: GAGVSQSPRYKVTKRGQDVTLRCDPISSHATLYWYQQALGQGPEFLTYFNYEAQPDKSGLPSDRFSAERPEGSISTLTIQRTEQRDSAMYRCASSLEVAGTNEQFFGPGTRLTVL.

The gene calls are TRBV6-6 and TRBJ2-4; perhaps TRBD2 as D (6 bases). Germline-derived CDR1 and CDR2 are MNHNY and SVGAGI (reference sequence). The CDR3 totals 13 residues. Between the trimmed V and J ends, which lost 8 bases and 11 bases, there was a span of 19 bases. CDR3 nucleotide sequence: TGTGCCAGCCGGCCGGGGGAGAAGATCTTTCAGTACTTC. Its protein is CASRPGEKIFQYF.

This chain links TRBV27 with TRBJ2-1; 8 nucleotides align to TRBD1. Germline CDR1 and CDR2: MNHEY and SMNVEV (reference sequence). V trimming: 7 bases; J trimming: 8 bases; junction bases outside the gene matches: 4. The CDR3 runs 12 residues. DNA of the CDR3: TGTGCCAGCACGGACAGGGTTGATGAGCAGTTCTTC. Amino acid sequence: CASTDRVDEQFF.

This clone was found once. Additional DNA sequences in this sample encode the identical CDR3. This rearrangement joins TRBV9 to TRBJ2-1; no definite D call. The length of the CDR3 is 13 residues. The V gene lost 6 bases and the J gene lost 0 bases, with 7 bases spanning the gap. Germline V gene sequence: CDR1 SGDLS, CDR2 YYNGEE. The CDR3 sequence: CASTPSSYNEQFF. CDR3 sequence (DNA): TGTGCCAGCACTCCTAGCTCCTACAATGAGCAGTTCTTC.

The chain recombines TRBV7-2 with TRBJ2-5, with D hard to call. With 1 base removed from V and 5 bases from J, the gap between germline ends came to 17 bases. Germline V gene data show CDR1 as SGHTA and CDR2 as FQGNSA. The CDR3 sequence is 16 residues long. CDR3 amino acids: CASSLESVIWGETQYF. CDR3 bases: TGTGCCAGCAGCTTAGAGAGCGTCATCTGGGGTGAGACCCAGTACTTC.

This clone was detected once. The J gene is TRBJ1-3, the V gene TRBV13, with D unresolved. The CDR3 has 15 amino acids. Trimming took 5 bases from V and 0 from J, leaving 11 bases between them. In germline, CDR1 is PRHDT, CDR2 FYEKMQ (reference sequence). The CDR3 nucleotides read TGTGCCAGCAGCCGAGGGTTTATCTCTGGAAACACCATATATTTT. It translates to CASSRGFISGNTIYF.

The CDR3 sequence is CASSVQGLMNTEAFF. In DNA form, the CDR3 reads TGTGCCAGCAGCGTACAGGGTTTAATGAACACTGAAGCTTTCTTT. This sequence joins TRBV6-5 and TRBJ1-1, with a possible D match to TRBD1 (6 bases). V gave up 6 bases and J gave up 0 bases, with 14 bases separating them. CDR1 and CDR2 from the germline V gene are MNHEY and SVGAGI. This CDR3 has 15 amino acids.